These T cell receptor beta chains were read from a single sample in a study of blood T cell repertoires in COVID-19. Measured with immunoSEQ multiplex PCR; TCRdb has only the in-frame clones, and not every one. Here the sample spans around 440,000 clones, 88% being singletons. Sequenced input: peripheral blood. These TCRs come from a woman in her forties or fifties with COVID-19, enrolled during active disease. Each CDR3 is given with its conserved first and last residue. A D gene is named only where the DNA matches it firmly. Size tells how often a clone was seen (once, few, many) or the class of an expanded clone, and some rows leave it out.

CASSPTFGTRQGALYEQYF	TGTGCCAGCAGCCCTACGTTCGGGACCCGACAGGGGGCTTTATACGAGCAGTACTTC	few	TRBJ2-7	TRBD1	TRBV14
CASSYLSPGNYGYTF	TGTGCCAGCAGTTACCTCAGTCCGGGGAACTATGGCTACACCTTC	-	TRBJ1-2	-	TRBV6-5
CASSRDRPSGNTIYF	TGCGCCAGCAGCCGGGACAGGCCCTCTGGAAACACCATATATTTT	-	TRBJ1-3	TRBD1	TRBV5-1
CASSLKGAAYEQYF	TGTGCCAGCAGCTTGAAGGGGGCGGCCTACGAGCAGTACTTC	-	TRBJ2-7	TRBD1	TRBV5-8
CASSLGQGPSVTDTQYF	TGCGCCAGCAGCTTGGGACAGGGTCCCAGTGTCACAGATACGCAGTATTTT	once	TRBJ2-3	TRBD1	TRBV5-1
CASGLVGRGGQFF	TGTGCTAGTGGTTTGGTGGGCCGGGGTGGACAGTTCTTC	-	TRBJ2-1	-	TRBV12-5
CASSLGGPGARRGSPLHF	TGTGCCAGCAGCTTAGGGGGGCCAGGGGCGCGTCGGGGCTCACCCCTCCACTTT	few	TRBJ1-6	-	TRBV13
CASSSTLDGGSFF	TGTGCCAGCAGCTCCACTCTAGATGGAGGCAGTTTCTTT	-	TRBJ1-1	-	TRBV12-3/TRBV12-4
CASSEGARGYTF	TGTGCCAGCAGCGAGGGGGCGCGGGGCTACACCTTC	-	TRBJ1-2	TRBD1	TRBV28
CASSEYRGTEAFF	TGCGCCAGCAGTGAGTATAGGGGGACTGAAGCTTTCTTT	-	TRBJ1-1	-	TRBV10-1
CASKKAGPGEKLFF	TGCGCCAGCAAGAAGGCAGGCCCGGGGGAAAAACTGTTTTTT	-	TRBJ1-4	-	TRBV10-2
CASSGGRETQYF	TGCGCCAGCAGTGGGGGCCGGGAGACCCAGTACTTC	-	TRBJ2-5	-	TRBV5-1
CASSLGALVQETQYF	TGTGCCAGCAGCTTAGGGGCCCTCGTCCAAGAGACCCAGTACTTC	-	TRBJ2-5	-	TRBV7-9
CASSPPSSPRGGNTIYF	TGTGCCAGCTCACCACCGTCATCCCCTCGCGGCGGAAACACCATATATTTT	-	TRBJ1-3	-	TRBV18
CASSFSRATEAFF	TGTGCCAGCAGCTTTTCGAGGGCCACTGAAGCTTTCTTT	-	TRBJ1-1	-	TRBV11-3
CASLKINYGYTF	TGTGCCAGCCTAAAAATTAACTATGGCTACACCTTC	-	TRBJ1-2	-	TRBV19
CASSLGGWTEAFF	TGTGCCAGCAGCCTAGGCGGGTGGACTGAAGCTTTCTTT	-	TRBJ1-1	-	TRBV3-1/TRBV3-2
CASSLNTGGYGYTF	TGTGCCAGCAGCTTAAACACCGGGGGTTATGGCTACACCTTC	-	TRBJ1-2	-	TRBV7-2
CASSLEGLAGGVYF	TGTGCCAGCAGCTTGGAGGGACTAGCGGGGGGGGTGTATTTT	-	TRBJ2-3	TRBD2	TRBV5-4
CAIRGQTGGTGELFF	TGTGCCATCAGGGGACAGACCGGCGGCACCGGGGAGCTGTTTTTT	few	TRBJ2-2	TRBD1	TRBV10-3
CASLSGTGANEKLFF	TGTGCCAGTTTGTCCGGGACAGGGGCTAATGAAAAACTGTTTTTT	-	TRBJ1-4	TRBD1	TRBV19
CASSGTGNQPQHF	TGTGCCAGCAGCGGGACAGGGAATCAGCCCCAGCATTTT	-	TRBJ1-5	TRBD1	TRBV12-3/TRBV12-4
CASSVRGGVQANYGYTF	TGTGCCAGCAGCGTTAGGGGGGGGGTTCAAGCTAACTATGGCTACACCTTC	-	TRBJ1-2	-	TRBV6-2/TRBV6-3
CASRRNMNTEAFF	TGTGCCAGCAGGCGGAACATGAACACTGAAGCTTTCTTT	-	TRBJ1-1	-	TRBV27
CASSPDSRLYEQYF	TGTGCCAGCAGCCCGGACAGTCGGCTCTACGAGCAGTACTTC	-	TRBJ2-7	-	TRBV7-2
CASSAYRDSTDTQYF	TGTGCCAGCAGCGCCTACAGGGATAGCACAGATACGCAGTATTTT	-	TRBJ2-3	-	TRBV9
CAWSGRSPGYNGYTF	TGTGCCTGGAGTGGTAGATCCCCAGGGTACAATGGCTACACCTTC	-	TRBJ1-2	-	TRBV30
CASSPYRATNEKLFF	TGTGCCAGCAGTCCCTACAGGGCAACTAATGAAAAACTGTTTTTT	-	TRBJ1-4	-	TRBV27
CASSVGGNNQPQHF	TGTGCCAGCAGCGTAGGAGGGAACAATCAGCCCCAGCATTTT	-	TRBJ1-5	-	TRBV9
CASSDSQRGYYEQYF	TGTGCCAGCAGTGACTCCCAGCGGGGGTATTACGAGCAGTACTTC	once	TRBJ2-7	TRBD2	TRBV6-5
CASSLSGTGNTGELFF	TGCGCCAGCAGCTTGTCGGGGACAGGGAACACCGGGGAGCTGTTTTTT	-	TRBJ2-2	TRBD1	TRBV5-1
CASSTGPYGYTF	TGTGCCAGCAGTACAGGACCCTATGGCTACACCTTC	-	TRBJ1-2	-	TRBV2
CASRAGQGAYGYTF	TGTGCCAGCAGAGCGGGACAGGGGGCCTATGGCTACACCTTC	few	TRBJ1-2	TRBD1	TRBV5-6
CASSYGLAGGETQYF	TGTGCCAGCAGCTATGGACTAGCGGGGGGGGAGACCCAGTACTTC	-	TRBJ2-5	TRBD2	TRBV13
CASNRQGAGELFF	TGTGCCAGCAACAGACAGGGGGCCGGGGAGCTGTTTTTT	-	TRBJ2-2	TRBD1	TRBV27
CASSSGRTDTQYF	TGTGCCAGCAGCTCAGGTCGGACAGATACGCAGTATTTT	-	TRBJ2-3	-	TRBV7-7
CASSPGFTGELFF	TGTGCCAGCAGCCCAGGGTTTACCGGGGAGCTGTTTTTT	-	TRBJ2-2	-	TRBV5-5
CAGIGGNGYTF	TGTGCCGGAATCGGGGGAAATGGCTACACCTTC	-	TRBJ1-2	-	TRBV6-5
CASSNGGDTQYF	TGCGCCAGCAGTAATGGAGGAGATACGCAGTATTTT	-	TRBJ2-3	-	TRBV5-1
CASKRDSPGVTNEKLFF	TGTGCCAGCAAGAGGGACAGCCCTGGCGTAACTAATGAAAAACTGTTTTTT	-	TRBJ1-4	TRBD1	TRBV6-4
CASSLGTGLVEAFF	TGCGCCAGCAGCCTTGGGACAGGCCTGGTTGAAGCTTTCTTT	-	TRBJ1-1	TRBD1	TRBV5-1
CASSPLAGADTGELFF	TGCGCCAGCAGCCCCCTAGCGGGGGCAGACACCGGGGAGCTGTTTTTT	-	TRBJ2-2	TRBD2	TRBV5-1
CASSLASAGGTEAFF	TGTGCCAGCAGTCTAGCGAGTGCGGGGGGGACTGAAGCTTTCTTT	-	TRBJ1-1	-	TRBV3-1/TRBV3-2